This T cell receptor (beta chain) appears in the sequencing data of a study of PD-1 blockade in classical Hodgkin lymphoma. Study as a whole: The study gave patients nivolumab 3 mg/kg intravenously every 2 weeks.

The ends were cut back, 0 bases at V and 6 bases at J, with 11 bases in the middle. Germline V gene data show CDR1 as SGHRS and CDR2 as YFSETQ. The CDR3 runs 14 residues. Whole-study results and caveats: Individuals who commenced nivolumab within less than 1 year of ASCT were excluded. At baseline, newly diagnosed patients reportedly showed less TCR diversity than healthy donors.

This table comes from immunoSEQ multiplex PCR, and its TCRdb copy is limited to in-frame clones, with some not included. This table holds 20,000 to 25,000 clones, around 82% found once. Every patient had relapsed following autologous stem cell transplantation, and cohorts differed in brentuximab vedotin exposure. As regards this clone: Its specificity is unknown.

The sample was peripheral blood mononuclear cells (PBMCs), taken before the second cycle of nivolumab. The receptor was isolated from a human donor with classical Hodgkin lymphoma. The gene calls are TRBV5-1 and TRBJ2-3; TRBD1 might be the D (6 bases). Here the CDR3 DNA reads TGCGCCAGCAGCTTGGCCGGGACAAAGGATACGCAGTATTTT. It specifies CASSLAGTKDTQYF.